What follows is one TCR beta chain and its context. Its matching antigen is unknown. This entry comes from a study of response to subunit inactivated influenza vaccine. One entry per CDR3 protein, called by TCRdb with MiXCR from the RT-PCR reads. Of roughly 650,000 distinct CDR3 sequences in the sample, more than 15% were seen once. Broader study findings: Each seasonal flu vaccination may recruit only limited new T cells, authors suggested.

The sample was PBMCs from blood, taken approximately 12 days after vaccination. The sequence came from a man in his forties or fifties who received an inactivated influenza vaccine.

The CDR3 loop is CASSLSVNLAKNIQYF. The CDR3 nucleotides read TGTGCCAGCAGTTTATCAGTCAACTTAGCCAAAAACATTCAGTACTTC. The chain employs TRBV28 and TRBJ2-4; D gene uncertain. This CDR3 comprises 16 residues. CDR1 MDHEN and CDR2 SYDVKM come from the germline V gene. V dropped 1 base and J dropped 0 bases, with 10 bases sitting between them.